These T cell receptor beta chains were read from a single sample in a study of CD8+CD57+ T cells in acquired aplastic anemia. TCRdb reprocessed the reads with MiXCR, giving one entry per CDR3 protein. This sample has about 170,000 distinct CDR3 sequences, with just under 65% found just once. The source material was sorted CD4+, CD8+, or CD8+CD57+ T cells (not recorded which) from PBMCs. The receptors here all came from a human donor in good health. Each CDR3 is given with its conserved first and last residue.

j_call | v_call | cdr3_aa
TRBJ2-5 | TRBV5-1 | CATNPLGEGQETQYF
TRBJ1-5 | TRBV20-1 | CSARDPQGDSQPQHF
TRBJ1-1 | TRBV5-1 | CASSYKGGEAFF
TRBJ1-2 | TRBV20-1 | CSAPGTDYGYTF
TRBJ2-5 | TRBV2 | CASSRSKPETQYF
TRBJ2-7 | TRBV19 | CATGAPYEQYF
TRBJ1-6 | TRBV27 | CASSGPTGLNSPLHF
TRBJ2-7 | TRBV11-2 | CASSLGYAGTSVLEQYF
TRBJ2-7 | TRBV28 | CATDWEGAYEQYF
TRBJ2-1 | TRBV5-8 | CASSVGTLNEQFF
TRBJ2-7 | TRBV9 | CATSDSEEQYF
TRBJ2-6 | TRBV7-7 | CASSQDPGANVLTF
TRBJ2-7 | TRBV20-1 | CSASDTYEQYF
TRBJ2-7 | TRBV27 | CASSDRDRVRSEGEQYF
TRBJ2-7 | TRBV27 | CASSFRGYEQYF
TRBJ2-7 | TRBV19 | CASSSGAGVGEQYF
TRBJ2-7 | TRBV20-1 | CSAPGDATHEQYF
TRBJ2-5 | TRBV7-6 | CASSEIGTGMEGAYF
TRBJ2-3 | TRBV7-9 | CASSPPGTTDTQYF
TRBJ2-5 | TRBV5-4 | CASRSGTVETQYF
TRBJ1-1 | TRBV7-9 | CASSLRGQGGEAFF
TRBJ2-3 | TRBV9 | CASSGSTDTQYF
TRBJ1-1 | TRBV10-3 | CAISDPGRTEEAFF
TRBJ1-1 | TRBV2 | CASRSQGARNTEAFF
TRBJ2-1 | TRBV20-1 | CSAYHRYNEQFF
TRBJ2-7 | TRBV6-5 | CASRTTDRTETYEQYF
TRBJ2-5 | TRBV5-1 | CASSLVGGGIQETQYF
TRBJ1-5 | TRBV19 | CASSVLLEQPQHF
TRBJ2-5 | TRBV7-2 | CASSLSLNTGRAMETQYF
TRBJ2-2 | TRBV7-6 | CASSLSSGSLSTGELFF
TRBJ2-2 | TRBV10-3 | CAIRGTITGELFF
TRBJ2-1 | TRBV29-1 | CSVGWGLAGAGPYNEQFF
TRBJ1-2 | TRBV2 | CASNRGSYGYTF
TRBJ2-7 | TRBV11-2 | CASSLVTGGTSYEQYF
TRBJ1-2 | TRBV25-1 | CASAPGQTNYGYTF
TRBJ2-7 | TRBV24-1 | CATKRNAGYEQYF
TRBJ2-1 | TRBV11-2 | CASSLSPRSNYNEQFF
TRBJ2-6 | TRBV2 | CASTPYAAGANVLTF
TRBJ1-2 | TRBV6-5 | CASPSGSGGYTF
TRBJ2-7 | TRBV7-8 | CASSLALGNEQYF
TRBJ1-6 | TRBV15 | CATKRGGRGSYNSPLHF
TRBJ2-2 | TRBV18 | CASSPLSGDTGELFF
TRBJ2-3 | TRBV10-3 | CAISDRERGRDTQYF
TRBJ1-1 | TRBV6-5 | CASSNRGNTEAFF
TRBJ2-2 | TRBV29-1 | CSAHEGGTGELFF
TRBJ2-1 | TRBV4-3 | CASSQGLSYNEQFF
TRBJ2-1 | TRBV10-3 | CAIRDTGYEQFF
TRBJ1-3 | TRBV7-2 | CASSLRPSGNTIYF
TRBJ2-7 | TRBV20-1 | CSARGGYSYEQYF
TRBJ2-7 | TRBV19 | CASRTGNEQYF
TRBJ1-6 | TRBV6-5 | CASSTGNSPLHF
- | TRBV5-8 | CASSSRRTYEQYF
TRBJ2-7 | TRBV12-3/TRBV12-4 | CASRLAGAFEQYF
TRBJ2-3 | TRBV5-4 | CASSGAVNTDTQYF